Shown below are 10 T cell receptor beta chains from a single sample sequenced in a study of shared clonotypes between healthy human individuals. The repertoire was sequenced with immunoSEQ multiplex PCR; TCRdb's copy has only in-frame clones and lacks some. Of 2 million to 3 million clones in the sample, 90% to 95% were seen once. Sample: naive CD4+ T cells from PBMCs. Indicated subset: CD45RA+ positively selected. The receptors come from a young man in good health. Some clones in this sample may be carry-over from other donors' samples.

The chain couples TRBV5-1 to TRBJ1-5; D unclear. The CDR3 is made up of 15 amino acids. Trimming removed 3 bases from V and 0 bases from J, with 10 bases in between. In germline, CDR1 is SGHRS, CDR2 YFSETQ. CDR3 sequence (DNA): TGCGCCAGCAGCTCCGACGGGAATAGCAATCAGCCCCAGCATTTT. Translated, it gives CASSSDGNSNQPQHF. The full variable domain, its missing parts supplied by reference TRBV5-1 and TRBJ1-5, is KAGVTQTPRYLIKTRGQQVTLSCSPISGHRSVSWYQQTPGQGLQFLFEYFSETQRNKGNFPGRFSGRQFSNSRSEMNVSTLELGDSALYLCASSSDGNSNQPQHFGDGTRLSIL.

The chain recombines TRBV6-6 with TRBJ2-5; TRBD1 agrees at 11 bases. The J call may not be correct, given that the DNA end is closer to TRBJ2-7. The V gene's germline CDR1 is MNHNY and CDR2 SVGAGI (reference sequence). CDR3 length: 14 amino acids. In DNA, the CDR3 is TGTGCCAGCAGTTACGGGACAGGGGGATACGAGCAGTACTTC. Translating it yields CASSYGTGGYEQYF.

The chain carries TRBV11-2 and TRBJ2-1; TRBD2 matches 11 bases. V dropped 1 base and J dropped 0; count of bases not matched to a gene: 5. Germline V CDR1 and CDR2: SGHAT, FQNNGV. There are 18 residues in the CDR3. The chain's CDR3 is CASSLGVSGRGSYNEQFF. The CDR3 DNA sequence: TGTGCCAGCAGCTTAGGTGTTAGCGGGAGGGGCTCCTACAATGAGCAGTTCTTC.

The chain carries TRBV28 and TRBJ1-4; TRBD1 agrees at 9 bases. Germline CDR1 and CDR2: MDHEN and SYDVKM. J gave up 7 bases and V 7 bases, and 10 bases lay outside the gene matches. This CDR3 spans 15 amino acids. The CDR3 protein is CASNVNRGLSEKLFF. CDR3 bases: TGTGCCAGCAACGTCAACAGGGGGCTGAGTGAAAAACTGTTTTTT.

This clone was recorded once. The genes are TRBV4-1 and TRBJ1-5; D is possibly TRBD1 (6 bases). Germline V gives CDR1 MGHRA, CDR2 YSYEKL. This CDR3 comprises 18 residues. The V and J ends lost 4 bases and 7 bases respectively, with 26 bases between them. CDR3 sequence (DNA): TGCGCCAGCAGCCCCGGTGGGCCGCGGGGGCGCCGGGCCCAGCCCCAGCATTTT. This translates into CASSPGGPRGRRAQPQHF.

The chain links TRBV6-5 to TRBJ1-1; tentatively, D is TRBD1 (5 bases). The CDR3 is 13 amino acids. From germline, CDR1 is MNHEY and CDR2 SVGAGI. Trimming pared 8 bases from V and 3 bases from J, leaving 13 bases between. The CDR3 DNA reads as TGTGCCAGCCGGGACTCATTTGACACTGAAGCTTTCTTT. It encodes CASRDSFDTEAFF.

This clone was recorded once. The CDR3 DNA is TGTGCCAGCAGCCCTCCGGGACAGCCGTTGGAGACCCAGTACTTC. It specifies CASSPPGQPLETQYF. This sequence joins TRBV5-4 and TRBJ2-5, with 7 bases fitting TRBD1. This CDR3 region has 15 residues. Unmatched junction bases numbered 11, after V lost 4 bases and J lost 5 bases. From germline, CDR1 is SGHNT and CDR2 YYREEE (reference sequence).

This clone was recorded only once. CDR3 residues: CASSFFFSSLGDQPINQPQHF. The DNA for the CDR3 is TGTGCCAGCAGTTTTTTCTTTAGTAGTCTTGGCGACCAGCCCATCAATCAGCCCCAGCATTTT. The chain recombines TRBV28 with TRBJ1-5; no clear D gene. The CDR3 spans 21 residues. V dropped 3 bases and J dropped 3 bases, with 30 bases sitting between them. The germline V gene encodes CDR1 MDHEN and CDR2 SYDVKM. Complete variable domain (other parts from reference TRBV28 and TRBJ1-5): DVKVTQSSRYLVKRTGEKVFLECVQDMDHENMFWYRQDPGLGLRLIYFSYDVKMKEKGDIPEGYSVSREKKERFSLILESASTNQTSMYLCASSFFFSSLGDQPINQPQHFGDGTRLSIL.

This chain uses TRBV9 with TRBJ2-5; D is perhaps TRBD1 (5 bases). The germline V gene has CDR1 SGDLS and CDR2 YYNGEE. This CDR3 comprises 14 residues. The V end lost 0 bases, the J end lost 7 bases, and 13 bases lay between the germline ends. CDR3: CASSVDQGIGTQYF. CDR3 nucleotide sequence: TGTGCCAGCAGCGTAGATCAGGGAATCGGGACCCAGTACTTC.

The genes are TRBV27 and TRBJ2-3; D is undetermined. The V gene lost 2 bases and the J gene lost 1 base, with 10 bases spanning the gap. CDR1 MNHEY and CDR2 SMNVEV come from the germline V gene (reference sequence). This CDR3 comprises 15 residues. In DNA form, the CDR3 reads TGTGCCAGCAGTTTAGGGGTTGGGGGCACAGATACGCAGTATTTT. Amino acid sequence: CASSLGVGGTDTQYF.